This T cell receptor beta chain comes out of a study of blood T cells in healthy people across ages. Study details: About one barcoded beta molecule per two T cells was captured by template switching.

Only a few counts were recorded for this clonotype. Alongside a J-beta primer mix, a sample-barcoded 5' primer served in a second PCR lasting roughly 6 to 11 cycles. Each cDNA molecule carried a tag from a template-switch adaptor that contained 12 random nucleotides. TCRdb re-called the 5' RACE reads through MiXCR, storing one row per CDR3 protein. The sample contains 1.5 million or so distinct CDR3 sequences, roughly 43% of which appear only once. The study isolated at least 6.5 million PBMCs from each sample. The CDR3 is 12 amino acids. CDR1 is SGHTA, CDR2 FQGNSA, per germline. Trimming stripped 10 bases from V and 4 bases from J, with 13 bases between.

The specimen was blood. This chain joins TRBV7-2 and TRBJ2-5; possibly TRBD1 for D (5 bases). This clonotype was sampled from a woman between 18 and 29 years old in good health. The CDR3 DNA follows: TGTGCCACCGGCAGGGTGGGAGAGACCCAGTACTTC. It yields the protein CATGRVGETQYF.